These 21 T cell receptor beta chains share one sample of origin, sequenced in a study of Tregs in tolerant kidney transplant recipients. Sequenced by immunoSEQ multiplex PCR; TCRdb stores in-frame clones only, minus some. The profile shows just under 45,000 clones, around 95% of them singletons. These TCRs' antigens remain unknown. The sequencing sample was made of Tregs from blood cultured with allogeneic cells. These receptor sequences come from a human donor in good health.

The V gene is TRBV5-5, the J gene TRBJ2-5, with TRBD2 matching 13 bases. With V trimmed by 3 bases and J by 5 bases, 7 bases remained unmatched. This CDR3 has 16 residues. Germline CDR1 SGHKS, CDR2 YYEKEE (reference sequence). CDR3 sequence reads: CASSSRPGLAGETQYF. DNA of the CDR3: TGTGCCAGCAGCTCCAGACCGGGACTAGCGGGGGAGACCCAGTACTTC.

The chain carries TRBV5-1 and TRBJ2-3; D not certain. Germline CDR1 reads SGHRS; CDR2 reads YFSETQ. CDR3 length: 13 residues. V lost 0 bases to trimming and J lost 2 bases, with 4 bases between them. CDR3 sequence (DNA): TGCGCCAGCAGCTTGGGTACCACAGATACGCAGTATTTT. This sequence encodes CASSLGTTDTQYF.

The chain carries TRBV6-1 and TRBJ2-2; 8 bases are a match to TRBD1. Germline CDR1 is MNHNS and CDR2 is SASEGT. Trimming at V came to 6 bases and at J to 2 bases, leaving 5 bases not matched to a gene. The CDR3 extends over 15 amino acids. CDR3: CASRRQGLNTGELFF. The CDR3 DNA follows: TGTGCCAGCAGAAGACAGGGGCTAAACACCGGGGAGCTGTTTTTT.

V is TRBV30 and J is TRBJ1-2; unclear D gene. Trimming pared 2 bases from V and 2 bases from J, leaving 18 bases between. This CDR3 is 16 amino acids long. Germline loops: CDR1 GTSNPN, CDR2 SVGIG (reference sequence). The CDR3 sequence is CAWSTPALWPNYGYTF. Here the CDR3 DNA reads TGTGCCTGGAGTACACCTGCCTTATGGCCCAACTATGGCTACACCTTC.

This clone came up once. V usage is TRBV5-6 and J usage is TRBJ1-2, with TRBD1 identical over 9 bases. This CDR3 is built from 13 residues. The V gene end was trimmed by 4 bases and the J gene end by 4 bases; junction bases not matched to a gene: 2. In germline, CDR1 is SGHDT, CDR2 YYEEEE. The DNA of the CDR3 is TGTGCCAGCAGCCGGGGACAGGGCTATGGCTACACCTTC. Translating it yields CASSRGQGYGYTF.

The chain joins TRBV9 to TRBJ2-3; no clear D gene. The CDR3 loop spans 17 amino acids. Trimming took 0 bases from V and 2 from J, leaving 16 bases between them. CDR1 is SGDLS, CDR2 YYNGEE, per germline. In DNA form, the CDR3 reads TGTGCCAGCAGCGTAGTTGGCGCAGCCTACTACACAGATACGCAGTATTTT. Translating it yields CASSVVGAAYYTDTQYF.

The chain carries TRBV2 and TRBJ1-2; D not certain. Looked up from germline, CDR1 is SNHLY and CDR2 is FYNNEI. V was shortened by 8 bases and J by 1 base, with 8 bases between the two germline ends. This CDR3 has 12 residues. The CDR3 spells CASPRGNYGYTF. The CDR3 DNA is TGTGCCAGCCCCCGGGGTAACTATGGCTACACCTTC.

This CDR3 is CASSLDAYGYTF. The DNA for the CDR3 is TGTGCCAGCAGTCTGGACGCGTATGGCTACACCTTC. The V call is TRBV7-2, the J call TRBJ1-2; D is uncertain. Germline values: CDR1 SGHTA, CDR2 FQGNSA. Trimming pared 6 bases from V and 5 bases from J, leaving 10 bases between. The CDR3 length is 12 residues.

The rearrangement links TRBV7-9 to TRBJ1-1, with a weak D call TRBD1 (5 bases). This CDR3 has 15 residues. Trimming took 7 bases from V and 3 from J, leaving 18 bases between them. From germline, CDR1 is SEHNR and CDR2 FQNEAQ (reference sequence). This CDR3 reads CASTPVGGGYTEAFF. CDR3 sequence (DNA): TGTGCCAGCACCCCCGTGGGGGGAGGATACACTGAAGCTTTCTTT. Variable domain in full (rest from reference TRBV7-9 and TRBJ1-1): DTGVSQNPRHKITKRGQNVTFRCDPISEHNRLYWYRQTLGQGPEFLTYFQNEAQLEKSRLLSDRFSAERPKGSFSTLEIQRTEQGDSAMYLCASTPVGGGYTEAFFGQGTRLTVV.

DNA for the CDR3: TGTGCCAGCAGTCCGGGGGGGAAGATGAACACTGAAGCTTTCTTT. Its protein product is CASSPGGKMNTEAFF. The chain is built from TRBV6-6 and TRBJ1-1, with D possibly being TRBD1 (5 bases). The CDR3 has 15 amino acids. Germline lookup yields CDR1 MNHNY and CDR2 SVGAGI (reference sequence). Trimming shortened V by 5 bases and J by 0 bases, and 13 bases separated the two germline ends.

The chain carries TRBV9 and TRBJ2-3; D perhaps matches TRBD2 (8 bases). The CDR3 is 18 residues long. V dropped 3 bases and J dropped 3 bases, with 23 bases sitting between them. The germline V gene encodes CDR1 SGDLS and CDR2 YYNGEE. The CDR3 spells CASSGQGERGLGTDTQYF. The DNA for the CDR3 is TGTGCCAGCAGCGGACAGGGTGAGCGGGGGCTGGGGACAGATACGCAGTATTTT.

The rearrangement uses TRBV7-8 and TRBJ2-1; D remains ambiguous. CDR1 SGHVS and CDR2 FQNEAQ come from the germline V gene. Trimming took off 5 bases at V and 8 bases at J, with 7 bases between the two ends. The CDR3 length is 11 residues. In DNA, the CDR3 is TGTGCCAGCAGCAAAGCAGATGAGCAGTTCTTC. The encoded protein is CASSKADEQFF.

This chain links TRBV4-1 with TRBJ2-2; 9 nucleotides agree with TRBD2. The V gene's germline CDR1 is MGHRA and CDR2 YSYEKL. V gave up 2 bases and J gave up 8 bases; unmatched junction bases: 9. The CDR3 contains 16 residues. Here the CDR3 DNA reads TGCGCCAGCAGCCAACTAGCGGGGTATATGGCTGGGGAGCTGTTTTTT. It specifies CASSQLAGYMAGELFF.

This rearrangement joins TRBV7-3 to TRBJ2-1; D not resolved. The CDR3 is made up of 15 amino acids. CDR1 SGHTA and CDR2 FQGTGA come from the germline V gene. V lost 0 bases, J lost 8 bases, and 14 bases lay in between. CDR3 region: CASSLTVVPAHEQFF. The CDR3, as DNA: TGTGCCAGCAGCTTAACGGTGGTCCCTGCCCATGAGCAGTTCTTC.

The genes are TRBV10-3 and TRBJ2-1, with 8 nucleotides matching TRBD1. V lost 3 bases to trimming and J lost 2 bases; unmatched junction nucleotides: 0. Germline lookup yields CDR1 ENHRY and CDR2 SYGVKD. The CDR3 runs 14 residues. CDR3 sequence (DNA): TGTGCCATCAGTGAACAGGGGGCCTACAATGAGCAGTTCTTC. Protein product: CAISEQGAYNEQFF.

The rearrangement uses TRBV27 and TRBJ2-5, with a tentative D call TRBD2 (5 bases). Between the trimmed V and J ends, which lost 8 bases and 7 bases, there was a span of 14 bases. CDR1 and CDR2 from the germline V gene are MNHEY and SMNVEV (reference sequence). This CDR3 has 12 residues. The CDR3 DNA sequence: TGTGCCAGCGGCTGGGAGTTGGCGACCCAGTACTTC. This gives the protein CASGWELATQYF.

This clone appeared a single time. CDR3 nucleotide sequence: TGTGCCAGCAGCTTAAGTCGTGAGACCCAGTACTTC. The encoded protein is CASSLSRETQYF. The rearrangement uses TRBV7-9 and TRBJ2-5; no clear D. The V and J ends lost 2 bases and 5 bases respectively, with 6 bases between them. This CDR3 has 12 residues. Germline V gives CDR1 SEHNR, CDR2 FQNEAQ (reference sequence).

CDR3 in amino acids: CASSLEQGMGGADTQYF. The CDR3 DNA sequence: TGCGCCAGCAGCTTGGAACAGGGGATGGGAGGGGCAGATACGCAGTATTTT. The V gene is TRBV5-1, the J gene TRBJ2-3; D possibly matches TRBD1 or TRBD2 (7 bases each). CDR3 length: 17 amino acids. CDR1 is SGHRS, CDR2 YFSETQ, per germline. V shed 0 bases and J shed 4 bases, with 18 bases lying between them.

The chain's CDR3 is CASSLDTRGRDTGELFF. The CDR3 DNA follows: TGTGCCAGCAGCTTGGATACCAGGGGGAGGGACACCGGGGAGCTGTTTTTT. The chain employs TRBV5-4 and TRBJ2-2, with D perhaps assigned TRBD1 or TRBD2 (7 bases each). Germline CDR1 SGHNT, CDR2 YYREEE (reference sequence). Trimming removed 0 bases from V and 3 bases from J, with 15 bases in between. The CDR3 length is 17 residues.

The V gene is TRBV18, the J gene TRBJ2-3, with 10 positions matching TRBD2. The CDR3 is made up of 16 amino acids. V gave up 0 bases and J gave up 5 bases; unmatched junction bases: 5. CDR1 is KGHSH, CDR2 LQKENI, per germline. DNA for the CDR3: TGTGCCAGCTCACCACCAATCCCTAGCGGGAGAGATACGCAGTATTTT. Its protein is CASSPPIPSGRDTQYF.

The CDR3 loop is CASSQVNGLKPQHF. For the CDR3, the DNA is TGCGCCAGCAGCCAAGTGAACGGCCTAAAGCCCCAGCATTTT. This sequence joins TRBV4-1 and TRBJ1-5; D not certain. In germline, CDR1 is MGHRA, CDR2 YSYEKL. The CDR3 runs 14 residues. Trimming pared 1 base from V and 8 bases from J, leaving 12 bases between.